This T cell receptor beta chain was documented in a study of blood T cell repertoires in COVID-19 (TCRdb year 2020). Broadly, across the study: Samples from collaborators originated in the United States, Italy and Spain and spanned both the acute and convalescent phases of COVID-19. The prospective study material was composed of cDNA or gDNA derived from T cells, B-cell-depleted T cells, or PBMCs. The samples were drawn from two sources: the first 160 participants of the ongoing ImmuneRACE study, and 950 to 1,500 subjects contributed by 6 global collaborators. The dataset comprised deeply sampled blood TCRbeta repertoires from subjects exposed to, actively infected with, or recovered from COVID-19. Where available, HLA class I and class II types were taken from metadata supplied by the sample provider and were not determined by assay-based typing. The repertoires were released in a freely available public database meant as a resource for research on the immune response to SARS-CoV-2. Nearly every sample came with metadata listing a de-identified subject ID, COVID-19 status, age in years and sex. General conclusions and limits of the study: The quantity of clinical and demographic metadata differed by source and by participant and was supplied without curation.

Taken from cysteine to phenylalanine, the CDR3 has 16 residues. Only the CDR3 portion is preserved as DNA: 48 bases, with reading frame beginning at the first base. CDR1 and CDR2 are drawn from the germline V gene (reference sequence): SGHNT, YYREEE. Trimming takes 7 bases off V and 2 bases off J; junction bases not matched to a gene: 11. TCRbeta CDR3 regions were amplified from genomic DNA by means of the immunoSEQ Assay, a bias-controlled multiplex PCR. As for the authors' bioinformatics: Within the assay, amplification of reference gene primers was used to estimate how many nucleated cells each sample contained. Sequence reads were collapsed and filtered to measure the absolute abundance of every unique TCRbeta CDR3 rearrangement. For each sample, productive Simpson clonality was calculated as the square root of Simpson's diversity index across productive rearrangements. TCRdb mirrors the immuneACCESS table, restricted to in-frame sequences. Some clones are absent from its copies; in checked studies, under half trace to an unresolved V gene, and the reason for the others is unknown. Clone size and the V and J calls come from that table; the DNA yielded D and trimming. The sample table records about 420,000 clones; roughly 89% of these occur just once. Approximately 0.92% of the sample is taken by the ten largest.

Notes on this clone: Its antigen target is currently unknown. Within one base of it there is no much larger clone, and no base qualities were kept.

At one collaborating source in Seattle, patients were enrolled during active infection and were followed longitudinally through the course of disease. Whole blood was collected in K2EDTA tubes by collaborating institutions according to the institutions' own protocols. For TCRbeta analysis, collaborators shipped samples as frozen whole blood, isolated PBMCs, or DNA extracted from either of those sample types. The sequence was obtained from a man aged 18 to 30 with COVID-19, enrolled during active disease. The sequencing input was peripheral blood. This chain is built from TRBV5-4 and TRBJ2-2; 7 central nucleotides agree with TRBD1. CDR3 reads: CASHRGTERNTGELFF. The bases are TGTGCCAGCCACCGAGGGACAGAGAGAAACACCGGGGAGCTGTTTTTT.